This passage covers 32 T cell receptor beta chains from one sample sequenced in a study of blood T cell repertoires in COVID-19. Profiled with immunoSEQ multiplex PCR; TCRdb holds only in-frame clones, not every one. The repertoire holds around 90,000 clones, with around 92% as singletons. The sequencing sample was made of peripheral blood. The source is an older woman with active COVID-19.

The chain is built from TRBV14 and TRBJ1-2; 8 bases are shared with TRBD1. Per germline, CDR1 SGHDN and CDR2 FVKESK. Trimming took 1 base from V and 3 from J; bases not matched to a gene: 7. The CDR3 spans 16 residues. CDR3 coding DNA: TGTGCCAGCAGCCAAGGATACGGACAGGGCGACTATGGCTACACCTTC. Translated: CASSQGYGQGDYGYTF.

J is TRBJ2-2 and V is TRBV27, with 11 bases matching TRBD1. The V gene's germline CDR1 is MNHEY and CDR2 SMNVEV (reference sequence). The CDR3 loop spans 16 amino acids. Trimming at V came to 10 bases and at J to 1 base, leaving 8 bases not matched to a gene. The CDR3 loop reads CATHLGQGGNTGELFF. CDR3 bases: TGTGCCACCCATCTGGGACAGGGGGGGAACACCGGGGAGCTGTTTTTT.

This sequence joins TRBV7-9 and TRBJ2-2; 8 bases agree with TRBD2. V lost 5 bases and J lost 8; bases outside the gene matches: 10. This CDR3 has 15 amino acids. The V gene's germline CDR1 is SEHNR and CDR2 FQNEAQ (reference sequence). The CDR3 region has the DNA TGTGCCAGCAGCCACCGGGAGGGGTTGCGTGGGGAGCTGTTTTTT. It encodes CASSHREGLRGELFF.

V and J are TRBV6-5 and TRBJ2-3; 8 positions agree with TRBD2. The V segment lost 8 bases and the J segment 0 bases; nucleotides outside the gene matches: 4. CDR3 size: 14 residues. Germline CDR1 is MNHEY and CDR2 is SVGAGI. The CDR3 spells CASLRLASTDTQYF. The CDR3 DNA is TGTGCCAGCCTAAGACTAGCGAGCACAGATACGCAGTATTTT.

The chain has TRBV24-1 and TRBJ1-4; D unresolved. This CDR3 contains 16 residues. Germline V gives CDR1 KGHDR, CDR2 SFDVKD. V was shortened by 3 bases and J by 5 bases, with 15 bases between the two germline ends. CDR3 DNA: TGTGCCACCAGTGATCCGTCCCCTACGGGGAATGAAAAACTGTTTTTT. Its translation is CATSDPSPTGNEKLFF.

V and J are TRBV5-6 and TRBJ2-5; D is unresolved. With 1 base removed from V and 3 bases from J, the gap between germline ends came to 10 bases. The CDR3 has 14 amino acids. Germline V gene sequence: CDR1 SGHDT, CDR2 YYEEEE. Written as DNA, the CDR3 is TGTGCCAGCAGCTTGTATCCTCCTAAAGAGACCCAGTACTTC. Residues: CASSLYPPKETQYF.

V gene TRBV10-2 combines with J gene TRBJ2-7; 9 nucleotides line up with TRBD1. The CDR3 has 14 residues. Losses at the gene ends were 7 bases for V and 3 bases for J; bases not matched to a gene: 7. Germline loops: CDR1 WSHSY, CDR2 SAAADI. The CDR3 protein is CASTGGTGSYEQYF. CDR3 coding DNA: TGCGCCAGCACCGGAGGGACAGGGAGCTACGAGCAGTACTTC.

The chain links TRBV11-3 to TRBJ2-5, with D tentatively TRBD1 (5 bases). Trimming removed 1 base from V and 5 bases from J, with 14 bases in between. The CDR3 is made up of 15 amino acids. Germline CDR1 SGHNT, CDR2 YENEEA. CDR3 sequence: CASSLGGYPGETQYF. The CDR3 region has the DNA TGTGCCAGCAGCTTAGGGGGATACCCAGGGGAGACCCAGTACTTC. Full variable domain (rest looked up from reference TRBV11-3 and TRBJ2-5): EAGVVQSPRYKIIEKKQPVAFWCNPISGHNTLYWYLQNLGQGPELLIRYENEEAVDDSQLPKDRFSAERLKGVDSTLKIQPAELGDSAVYLCASSLGGYPGETQYFGPGTRLLVL.

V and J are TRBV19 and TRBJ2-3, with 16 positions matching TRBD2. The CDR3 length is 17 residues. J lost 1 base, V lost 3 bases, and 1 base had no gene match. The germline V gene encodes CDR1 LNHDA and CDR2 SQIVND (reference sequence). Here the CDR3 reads CASSIGTSGRGTDTQYF. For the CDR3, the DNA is TGTGCCAGTAGTATCGGGACTAGCGGGAGGGGCACAGATACGCAGTATTTT.

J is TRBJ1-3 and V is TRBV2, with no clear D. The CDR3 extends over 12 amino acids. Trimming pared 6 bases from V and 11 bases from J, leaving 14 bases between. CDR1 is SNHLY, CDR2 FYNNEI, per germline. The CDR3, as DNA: TGTGCCAGCAGGCCCGGACTTTTGGCCATATATTTT. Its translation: CASRPGLLAIYF. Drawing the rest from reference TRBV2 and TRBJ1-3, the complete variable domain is EPEVTQTPSHQVTQMGQEVILRCVPISNHLYFYWYRQILGQKVEFLVSFYNNEISEKSEIFDDQFSVERPDGSNFTLKIRSTKLEDSAMYFCASRPGLLAIYFGEGSWLTVV.

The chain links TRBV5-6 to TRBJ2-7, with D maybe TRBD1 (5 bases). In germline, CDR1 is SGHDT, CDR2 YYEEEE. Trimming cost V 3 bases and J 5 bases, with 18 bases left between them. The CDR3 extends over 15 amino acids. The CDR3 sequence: CASSYRRRQTHEQYF. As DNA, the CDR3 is TGTGCCAGCAGCTATCGGCGGAGACAGACTCACGAGCAGTACTTC.

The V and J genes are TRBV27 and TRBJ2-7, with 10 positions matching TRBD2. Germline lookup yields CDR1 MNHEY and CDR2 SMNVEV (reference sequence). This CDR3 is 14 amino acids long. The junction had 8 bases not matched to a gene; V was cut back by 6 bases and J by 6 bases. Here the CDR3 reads CASRNPSGGREQYF. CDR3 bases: TGTGCCAGCAGGAATCCTAGCGGGGGTCGCGAGCAGTACTTC.

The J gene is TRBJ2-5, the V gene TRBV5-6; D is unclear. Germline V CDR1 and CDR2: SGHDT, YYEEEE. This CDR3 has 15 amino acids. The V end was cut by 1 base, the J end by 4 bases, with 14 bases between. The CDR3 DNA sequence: TGTGCCAGCAGCTTGCCCCCCGGGTTGGGAGAGACCCAGTACTTC. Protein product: CASSLPPGLGETQYF.

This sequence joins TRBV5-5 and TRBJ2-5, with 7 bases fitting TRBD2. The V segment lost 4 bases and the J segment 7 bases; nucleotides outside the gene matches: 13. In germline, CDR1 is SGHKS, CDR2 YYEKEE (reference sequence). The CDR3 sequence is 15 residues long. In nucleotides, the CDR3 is TGTGCCAGCAGCCAGAGCGGGGAGGAACTCGGGACCCAGTACTTC. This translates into CASSQSGEELGTQYF.

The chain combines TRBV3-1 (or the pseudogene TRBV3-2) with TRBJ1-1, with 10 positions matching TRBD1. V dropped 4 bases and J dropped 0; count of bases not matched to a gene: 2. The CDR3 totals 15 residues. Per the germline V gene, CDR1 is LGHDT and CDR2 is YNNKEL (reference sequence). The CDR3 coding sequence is TGTGCCAGCAGCCCGGACAGGGGGTTGAACACTGAAGCTTTCTTT. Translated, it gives CASSPDRGLNTEAFF.

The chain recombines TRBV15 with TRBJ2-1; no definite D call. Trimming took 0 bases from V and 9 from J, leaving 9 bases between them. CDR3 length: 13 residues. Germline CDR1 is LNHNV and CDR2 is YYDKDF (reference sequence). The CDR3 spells CATSRENSVEQFF. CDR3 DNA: TGTGCCACCAGCAGAGAGAATAGTGTTGAGCAGTTCTTC.

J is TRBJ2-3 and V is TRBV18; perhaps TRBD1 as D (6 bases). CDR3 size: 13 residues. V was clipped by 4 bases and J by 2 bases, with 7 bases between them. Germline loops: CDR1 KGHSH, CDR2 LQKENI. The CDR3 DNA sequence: TGTGCCAGCTCACGGGGACACACAGATACGCAGTATTTT. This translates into CASSRGHTDTQYF.

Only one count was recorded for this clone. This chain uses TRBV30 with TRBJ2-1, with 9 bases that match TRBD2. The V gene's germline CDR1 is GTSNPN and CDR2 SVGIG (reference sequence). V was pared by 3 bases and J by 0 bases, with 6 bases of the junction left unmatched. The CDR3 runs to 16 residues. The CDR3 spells CAWRSLAGLSYNEQFF. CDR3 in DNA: TGTGCCTGGAGGAGCCTAGCGGGGCTCTCCTACAATGAGCAGTTCTTC.

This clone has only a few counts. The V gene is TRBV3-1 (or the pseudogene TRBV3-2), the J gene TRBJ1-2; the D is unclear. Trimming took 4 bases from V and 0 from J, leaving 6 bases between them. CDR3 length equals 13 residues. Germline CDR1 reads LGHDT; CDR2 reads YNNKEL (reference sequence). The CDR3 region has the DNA TGTGCCAGCAGCCCGCAGACTAACTATGGCTACACCTTC. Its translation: CASSPQTNYGYTF.

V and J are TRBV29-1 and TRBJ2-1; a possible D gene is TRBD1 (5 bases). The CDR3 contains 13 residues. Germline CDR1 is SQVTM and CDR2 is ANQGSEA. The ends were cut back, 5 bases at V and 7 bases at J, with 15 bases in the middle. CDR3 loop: CSVQGIYMNEQFF. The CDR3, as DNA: TGCAGCGTTCAGGGCATCTACATGAATGAGCAGTTCTTC.

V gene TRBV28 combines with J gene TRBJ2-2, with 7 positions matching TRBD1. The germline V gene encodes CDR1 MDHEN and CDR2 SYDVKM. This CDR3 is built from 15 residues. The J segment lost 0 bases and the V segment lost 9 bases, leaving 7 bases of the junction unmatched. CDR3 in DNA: TGTGCCAGTGTTCCGGGACAGTCGAACACCGGGGAGCTGTTTTTT. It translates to CASVPGQSNTGELFF.

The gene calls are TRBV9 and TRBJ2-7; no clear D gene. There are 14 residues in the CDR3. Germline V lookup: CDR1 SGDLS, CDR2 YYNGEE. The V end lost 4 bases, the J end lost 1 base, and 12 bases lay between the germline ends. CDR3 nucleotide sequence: TGTGCCAGCAGCCCCCAGACTGGTTCCTACGAGCAGTACTTC. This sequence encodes CASSPQTGSYEQYF.

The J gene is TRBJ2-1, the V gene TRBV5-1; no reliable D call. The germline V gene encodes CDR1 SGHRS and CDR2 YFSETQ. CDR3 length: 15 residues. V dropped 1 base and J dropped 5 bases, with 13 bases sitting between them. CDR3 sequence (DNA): TGCGCCAGCAGCTTGAGAGTCGGTAACGACAATGAGCAGTTCTTC. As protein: CASSLRVGNDNEQFF.

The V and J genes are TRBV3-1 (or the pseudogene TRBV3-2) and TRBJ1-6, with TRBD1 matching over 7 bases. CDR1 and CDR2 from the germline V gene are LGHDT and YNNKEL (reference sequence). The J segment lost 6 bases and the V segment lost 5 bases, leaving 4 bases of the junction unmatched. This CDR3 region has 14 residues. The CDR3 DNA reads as TGTGCCAGCAGCGTACAGGGGAGTAATTCACCCCTCCACTTT. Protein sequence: CASSVQGSNSPLHF.

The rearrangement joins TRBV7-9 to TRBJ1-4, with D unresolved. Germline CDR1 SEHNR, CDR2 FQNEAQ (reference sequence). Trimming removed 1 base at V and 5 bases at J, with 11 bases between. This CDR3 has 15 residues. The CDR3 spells CASSLVVTQNEKLFF. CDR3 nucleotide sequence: TGTGCCAGCAGCTTAGTGGTGACACAGAATGAAAAACTGTTTTTT.

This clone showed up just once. The CDR3, as DNA: TGTGCCAGTAGGGCCGGGGTAACCCCCTACGAGCAGTACTTC. This sequence encodes CASRAGVTPYEQYF. The chain combines TRBV19 with TRBJ2-7; D perhaps matches TRBD2 (5 bases). The CDR3 has 14 amino acids. V lost 6 bases and J lost 2, with 14 bases in between. Germline-derived CDR1 and CDR2 are LNHDA and SQIVND (reference sequence). The whole variable domain, filled in from reference TRBV19 and TRBJ2-7, reads DGGITQSPKYLFRKEGQNVTLSCEQNLNHDAMYWYRQDPGQGLRLIYYSQIVNDFQKGDIAEGYSVSREKKESFPLTVTSAQKNPTAFYLCASRAGVTPYEQYFGPGTRLTVT.

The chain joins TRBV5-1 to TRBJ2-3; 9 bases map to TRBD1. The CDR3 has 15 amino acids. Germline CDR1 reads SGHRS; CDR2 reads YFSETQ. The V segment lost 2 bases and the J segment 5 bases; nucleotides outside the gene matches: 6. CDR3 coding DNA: TGCGCCAGCAGCTTACAGGGGGCTCGTGGAGATACGCAGTATTTT. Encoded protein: CASSLQGARGDTQYF.

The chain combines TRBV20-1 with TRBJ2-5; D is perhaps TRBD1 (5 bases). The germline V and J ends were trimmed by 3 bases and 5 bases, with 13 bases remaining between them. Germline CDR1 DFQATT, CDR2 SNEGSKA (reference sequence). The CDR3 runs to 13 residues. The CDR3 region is CSASDQGFETQYF. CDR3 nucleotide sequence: TGCAGTGCTAGTGACCAGGGTTTCGAGACCCAGTACTTC.

CDR3: CASSRGTGGLWDEQFF. The CDR3 DNA reads as TGTGCCAGCAGTCGCGGGACAGGGGGCTTGTGGGATGAGCAGTTCTTC. The chain is built from TRBV6-2 or TRBV6-3 and TRBJ2-1; TRBD1 matches at 12 bases. The V segment lost 5 bases and the J segment 8 bases; nucleotides outside the gene matches: 10. The CDR3 has 16 residues. The germline CDR1 and CDR2 sequences are MNHEY and SVGEGT.

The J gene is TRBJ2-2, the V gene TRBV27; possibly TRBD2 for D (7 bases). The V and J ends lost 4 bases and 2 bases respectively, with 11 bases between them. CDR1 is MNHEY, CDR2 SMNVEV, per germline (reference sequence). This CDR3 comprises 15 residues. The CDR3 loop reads CASSYRGANTGELFF. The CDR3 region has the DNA TGTGCCAGCAGTTACCGGGGGGCCAACACCGGGGAGCTGTTTTTT.

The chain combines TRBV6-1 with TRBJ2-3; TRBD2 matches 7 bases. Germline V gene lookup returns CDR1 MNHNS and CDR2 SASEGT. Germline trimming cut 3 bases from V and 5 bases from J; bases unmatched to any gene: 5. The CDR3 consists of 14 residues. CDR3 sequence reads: CASSERLARDTQYF. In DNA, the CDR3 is TGTGCCAGCAGTGAGAGACTAGCTAGAGATACGCAGTATTTT.

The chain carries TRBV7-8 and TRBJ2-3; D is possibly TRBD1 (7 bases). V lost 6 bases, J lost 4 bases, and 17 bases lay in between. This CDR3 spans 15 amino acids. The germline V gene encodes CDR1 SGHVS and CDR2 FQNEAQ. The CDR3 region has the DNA TGTGCCAGCAGGAAGGGGGCAGGGGAGGCAGATACGCAGTATTTT. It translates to CASRKGAGEADTQYF.